The next 24 T cell receptor beta chains were all read from a single sample in a study of blood T cell repertoires in COVID-19. The method was immunoSEQ multiplex PCR; TCRdb's version includes in-frame clones alone and lacks a portion of them. The table records 240,000 or so clones, approximately 85% of them present only once. Sequencing was performed on PBMCs or T cells enriched from blood (not recorded which). Receptors were obtained from a woman aged 45 to 65 who had recovered from COVID-19.

The chain recombines TRBV6-2 or TRBV6-3 with TRBJ1-1, with 7 bases matching TRBD1. The CDR3 extends over 14 amino acids. The junction had 8 bases not matched to a gene; V was cut back by 6 bases and J by 4 bases. Germline V gives CDR1 MNHEY, CDR2 SVGEGT. Written as DNA, the CDR3 is TGTGCCAGCAGCAATACAGGGGTTACCACTGAAGCTTTCTTT. The encoded protein is CASSNTGVTTEAFF.

The chain recombines TRBV11-1 with TRBJ2-4; 7 nucleotides align to TRBD1. V lost 0 bases to trimming and J lost 6 bases; unmatched junction nucleotides: 5. The CDR3 covers 15 residues. The germline gives CDR1 SGHAT, CDR2 FQDESV (reference sequence). The CDR3 region is CASSLATGYLNIQYF. DNA of the CDR3: TGTGCCAGCAGCTTAGCGACAGGGTATTTAAACATTCAGTACTTC. Filled out from reference TRBV11-1 and TRBJ2-4, the complete variable domain reads EAEVAQSPRYKITEKSQAVAFWCDPISGHATLYWYRQILGQGPELLVQFQDESVVDDSQLPKDRFSAERLKGVDSTLKIQPAELGDSAMYLCASSLATGYLNIQYFGAGTRLSVL.

The chain combines TRBV28 with TRBJ2-7; TRBD1 matches at 7 bases. Per the germline V gene, CDR1 is MDHEN and CDR2 is SYDVKM. There are 14 residues in the CDR3. Losses at the gene ends were 5 bases for V and 2 bases for J; bases not matched to a gene: 6. CDR3 in DNA: TGTGCCAGCAGTCATCACAGGGGAACCTACGAGCAGTACTTC. It yields the protein CASSHHRGTYEQYF.

This clone was seen only a few times. The rearrangement uses TRBV7-6 and TRBJ1-3; the match to TRBD1 covers 9 bases. Germline assignment: CDR1 SGHVS and CDR2 FNYEAQ. The junction had 20 bases not matched to a gene; V was cut back by 6 bases and J by 2 bases. The CDR3 covers 20 residues. Here the CDR3 DNA reads TGTGCCAGCAGGCCACCTCCGGGACAGGGACTCGGAGCCGCTGGAAACACCATATATTTT. This gives the protein CASRPPPGQGLGAAGNTIYF.

This clone was detected once. This chain uses TRBV28 with TRBJ2-5, with D maybe TRBD2 (6 bases). The CDR3 contains 17 residues. With 6 bases removed from V and 2 bases from J, the gap between germline ends came to 22 bases. Germline V lookup: CDR1 MDHEN, CDR2 SYDVKM. CDR3 DNA: TGTGCCAGCAGCCGGGGAGGATTAGATGGAATACAAGAGACCCAGTACTTC. The encoded protein is CASSRGGLDGIQETQYF.

The CDR3 nucleotides read TGTGCCAGCAGCCAAGCTCCCCTCAGGACTAGCCTACTCTACAATGAGCAGTTCTTC. This codes for CASSQAPLRTSLLYNEQFF. The genes are TRBV14 and TRBJ2-1; TRBD2 aligns across 8 bases. Trimming cost V 1 base and J 3 bases; bases outside gene matches: 14. The CDR3 has 19 residues. The germline V gene encodes CDR1 SGHDN and CDR2 FVKESK.

V usage is TRBV28 and J usage is TRBJ1-2, with 7 bases fitting TRBD1. The CDR3 is made up of 13 amino acids. J lost 0 bases, V lost 9 bases, and 4 bases had no gene match. The V gene's germline CDR1 is MDHEN and CDR2 SYDVKM. CDR3: CASRDSPNYGYTF. The DNA for the CDR3 is TGTGCCAGTAGGGACAGCCCTAACTATGGCTACACCTTC.

This chain joins TRBV19 and TRBJ1-6; 8 nucleotides match TRBD1. With V trimmed by 1 base and J by 7 bases, 3 bases remained unmatched. CDR1 LNHDA and CDR2 SQIVND come from the germline V gene (reference sequence). The CDR3 sequence is 15 residues long. The CDR3: CASSIGDRHNSPLHF. In DNA, the CDR3 is TGTGCCAGTAGTATAGGGGACAGGCACAATTCACCCCTCCACTTT.

This clone was recorded once. This chain links TRBV11-2 with TRBJ1-6; no firm D call. The CDR3 is made up of 15 amino acids. The V end lost 1 base, the J end lost 6 bases, and 10 bases lay between the germline ends. Germline V gene sequence: CDR1 SGHAT, CDR2 FQNNGV. Here the CDR3 DNA reads TGTGCCAGCAGCTTAGGCCTCGGGAGTAATTCACCCCTCCACTTT. Amino acids: CASSLGLGSNSPLHF.

The genes are TRBV4-3 and TRBJ2-5; weak D call: TRBD1 (6 bases). The CDR3 contains 13 residues. The V end was cut by 4 bases, the J end by 5 bases, with 11 bases between. Germline assignment: CDR1 LGHNA and CDR2 YSLEER. CDR3 residues: CASSRGHGETQYF. Here the CDR3 DNA reads TGCGCCAGCAGCCGGGGGCATGGGGAGACCCAGTACTTC.

The rearrangement links TRBV11-3 to TRBJ2-2; tentative D call: TRBD1 (6 bases). The CDR3 has 15 residues. The germline V gene encodes CDR1 SGHNT and CDR2 YENEEA. V was pared by 4 bases and J by 0 bases, with 9 bases between. CDR3 bases: TGTGCCAGCAGCTGGGGGCTCGCGAACACCGGGGAGCTGTTTTTT. It codes for CASSWGLANTGELFF.

The gene calls are TRBV7-3 and TRBJ1-1, with 9 bases fitting TRBD1. Trimming took 5 bases from V and 3 from J; bases not matched to a gene: 7. Germline CDR1 SGHTA, CDR2 FQGTGA. This CDR3 spans 15 amino acids. CDR3 nucleotides: TGTGCCAGCAGCGCACAGGGGGCCCTGGACACTGAAGCTTTCTTT. Its protein product is CASSAQGALDTEAFF.

The J gene is TRBJ2-5, the V gene TRBV19; 8 bases are shared with TRBD1. Looked up from germline, CDR1 is LNHDA and CDR2 is SQIVND (reference sequence). The CDR3 is 14 residues long. The trim removed 5 bases at V and 5 bases at J, leaving 7 bases unmatched. CDR3 sequence (DNA): TGTGCCAGTAGTCGGACAGGGTTAGGGGAGACCCAGTACTTC. It specifies CASSRTGLGETQYF.

This chain links TRBV5-1 with TRBJ1-1; D is uncertain. The CDR3 has 13 amino acids. V lost 3 bases and J 0 bases, leaving 6 bases between the germline ends. Germline CDR1 and CDR2: SGHRS and YFSETQ. CDR3: CASSSEMNTEAFF. CDR3 sequence (DNA): TGCGCCAGCAGCTCGGAGATGAACACTGAAGCTTTCTTT.

Written as DNA, the CDR3 is TGCAGCGTTGAAGAATCGGGGGGGGTAACCTACGAGCAGTACTTC. The encoded protein is CSVEESGGVTYEQYF. The rearrangement links TRBV29-1 to TRBJ2-7; 8 positions match TRBD2. J was trimmed by 2 bases and V by 0 bases; bases with no gene match: 6. Germline V gene data show CDR1 as SQVTM and CDR2 as ANQGSEA. CDR3 size: 15 residues.

The genes are TRBV7-2 and TRBJ2-5; 15 bases are shared with TRBD2. Per the germline V gene, CDR1 is SGHTA and CDR2 is FQGNSA. CDR3 length: 18 residues. V shed 6 bases, J shed 4 bases, and the junction held 12 bases outside the gene matches. The CDR3 DNA follows: TGTGCCAGCAGTTGGACTAGCGGGGGGGCCGGCCCATTAGAGACCCAGTACTTC. Residues: CASSWTSGGAGPLETQYF.

This sequence joins TRBV11-2 and TRBJ2-7; 10 nucleotides align to TRBD1. J lost 3 bases, V lost 5 bases, and 4 bases had no gene match. Germline V lookup: CDR1 SGHAT, CDR2 FQNNGV. The CDR3 totals 14 residues. The CDR3 here is CASSPGQGIYEQYF. The DNA of the CDR3 is TGTGCCAGCAGCCCGGGACAGGGGATCTACGAGCAGTACTTC.

This rearrangement joins TRBV7-2 to TRBJ1-5, with a tentative D call TRBD1 (6 bases). Trimming removed 1 base at V and 3 bases at J, with 13 bases between. The CDR3 is 16 residues long. Germline V lookup: CDR1 SGHTA, CDR2 FQGNSA. The CDR3 nucleotides are TGTGCCAGCAGCTTAGACAGGGTTCTATACAATCAGCCCCAGCATTTT. Encoded protein: CASSLDRVLYNQPQHF.

This chain links TRBV7-2 with TRBJ2-2; TRBD1 agrees at 7 bases. The CDR3 runs 15 residues. J gave up 4 bases and V 3 bases, and 5 bases lay outside the gene matches. CDR1 and CDR2 (germline): SGHTA, FQGNSA. CDR3 coding DNA: TGTGCCAGCAGCTTGCAGGGGGAATCCACCGGGGAGCTGTTTTTT. Protein sequence: CASSLQGESTGELFF. Supplemented by reference TRBV7-2 and TRBJ2-2, the full variable domain reads GAGVSQSPSNKVTEKGKDVELRCDPISGHTALYWYRQSLGQGLEFLIYFQGNSAPDKSGLPSDRFSAERTGGSVSTLTIQRTQQEDSAVYLCASSLQGESTGELFFGEGSRLTVL.

This chain joins TRBV4-2 and TRBJ1-2; D is uncertain. Per germline, CDR1 LGHNA and CDR2 YNFKEQ. V was pared by 0 bases and J by 2 bases, with 7 bases between. The CDR3 is made up of 14 amino acids. The CDR3 bases are TGTGCCAGCAGCCAAGATACGGGAAACTATGGCTACACCTTC. Its translation is CASSQDTGNYGYTF.

In DNA form, the CDR3 reads TGTGCCAGTAGCAACATGGCAGGCTCGAACTATGGCTACACCTTC. Translating it yields CASSNMAGSNYGYTF. V and J are TRBV19 and TRBJ1-2, with D unresolved. The V end was cut by 6 bases, the J end by 2 bases, with 16 bases between. Germline V gene sequence: CDR1 LNHDA, CDR2 SQIVND (reference sequence). The CDR3 has 15 residues.

The chain joins TRBV6-5 to TRBJ1-1, with TRBD1 as a possible D gene (5 bases). V shed 6 bases and J shed 10 bases, with 12 bases lying between them. CDR3 length: 11 residues. Germline assignment: CDR1 MNHEY and CDR2 SVGAGI. CDR3 amino acids: CASSQGARAFF. CDR3 DNA sequence: TGTGCCAGCAGCCAAGGGGCTCGAGCTTTCTTT.

The V and J genes are TRBV7-8 and TRBJ2-1, with 8 bases that match TRBD1. CDR3 length: 14 amino acids. V dropped 4 bases and J dropped 9; count of bases not matched to a gene: 8. The germline gives CDR1 SGHVS, CDR2 FQNEAQ. This chain's CDR3 is CASSWGQGAAEQFF. The DNA of the CDR3 is TGTGCCAGCAGCTGGGGGCAGGGGGCGGCTGAGCAGTTCTTC.

The V and J genes are TRBV5-6 and TRBJ2-6; no reliable D call. The CDR3 loop spans 13 amino acids. The germline V gene encodes CDR1 SGHDT and CDR2 YYEEEE. V lost 5 bases and J lost 3, with 6 bases in between. In DNA, the CDR3 is TGTGCCAGCAGTCTTCTTGGGGCCAACGTCCTGACTTTC. Its translation: CASSLLGANVLTF.